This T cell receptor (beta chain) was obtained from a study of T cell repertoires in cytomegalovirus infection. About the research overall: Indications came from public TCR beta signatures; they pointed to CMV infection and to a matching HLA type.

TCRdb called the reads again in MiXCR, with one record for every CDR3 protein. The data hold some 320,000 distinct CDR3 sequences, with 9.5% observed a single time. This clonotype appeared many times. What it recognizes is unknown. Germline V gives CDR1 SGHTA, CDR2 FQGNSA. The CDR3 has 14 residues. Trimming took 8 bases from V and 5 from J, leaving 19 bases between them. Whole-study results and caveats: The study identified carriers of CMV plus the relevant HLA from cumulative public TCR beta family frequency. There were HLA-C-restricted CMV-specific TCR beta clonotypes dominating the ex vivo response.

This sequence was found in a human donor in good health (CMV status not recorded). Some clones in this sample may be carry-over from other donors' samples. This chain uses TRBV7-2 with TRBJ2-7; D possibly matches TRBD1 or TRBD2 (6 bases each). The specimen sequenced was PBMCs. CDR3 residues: CASGEWGAGDEQYF. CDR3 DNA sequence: TGTGCCAGCGGCGAGTGGGGGGCAGGGGACGAGCAGTACTTC.